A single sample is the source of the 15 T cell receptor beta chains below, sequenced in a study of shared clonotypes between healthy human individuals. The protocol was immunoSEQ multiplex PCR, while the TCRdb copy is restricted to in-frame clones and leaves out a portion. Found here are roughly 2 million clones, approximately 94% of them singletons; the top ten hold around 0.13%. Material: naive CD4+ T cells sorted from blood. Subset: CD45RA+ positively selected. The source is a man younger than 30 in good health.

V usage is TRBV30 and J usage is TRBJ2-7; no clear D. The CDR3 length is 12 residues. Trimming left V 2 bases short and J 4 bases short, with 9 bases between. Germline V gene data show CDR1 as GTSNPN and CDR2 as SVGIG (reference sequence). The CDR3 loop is CAWSPNVYEQYF. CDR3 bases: TGTGCCTGGAGTCCAAACGTGTACGAGCAGTACTTC.

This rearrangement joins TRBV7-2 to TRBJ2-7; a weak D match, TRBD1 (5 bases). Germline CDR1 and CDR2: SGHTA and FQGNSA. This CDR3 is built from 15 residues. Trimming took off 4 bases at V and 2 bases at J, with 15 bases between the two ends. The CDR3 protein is CASSSLGHPTYEQYF. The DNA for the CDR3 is TGTGCCAGCAGCTCCCTAGGACACCCAACCTACGAGCAGTACTTC.

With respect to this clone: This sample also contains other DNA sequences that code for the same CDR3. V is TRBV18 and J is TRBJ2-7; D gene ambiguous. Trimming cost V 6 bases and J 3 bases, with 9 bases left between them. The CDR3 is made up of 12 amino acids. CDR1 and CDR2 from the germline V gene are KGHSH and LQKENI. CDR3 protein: CASSPANYEQYF. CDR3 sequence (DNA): TGTGCCAGCTCTCCGGCAAACTACGAGCAGTACTTC.

DNA of the CDR3: TGTGCCTGGAGTTTGAGCGGGCCCCTAAAGTACTTC. It codes for CAWSLSGPLKYF. The J gene is TRBJ2-7, the V gene TRBV30; TRBD2 is a possible D gene (6 bases). The length of the CDR3 is 12 residues. Germline-derived CDR1 and CDR2 are GTSNPN and SVGIG (reference sequence). V gave up 2 bases and J gave up 11 bases, with 16 bases separating them.

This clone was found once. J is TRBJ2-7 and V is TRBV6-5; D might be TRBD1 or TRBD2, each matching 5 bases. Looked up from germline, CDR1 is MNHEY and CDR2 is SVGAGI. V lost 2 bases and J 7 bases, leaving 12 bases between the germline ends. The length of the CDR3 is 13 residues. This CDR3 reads CASSYEARGEQYF. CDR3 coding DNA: TGTGCCAGCAGTTACGAAGCGAGGGGTGAGCAGTACTTC.

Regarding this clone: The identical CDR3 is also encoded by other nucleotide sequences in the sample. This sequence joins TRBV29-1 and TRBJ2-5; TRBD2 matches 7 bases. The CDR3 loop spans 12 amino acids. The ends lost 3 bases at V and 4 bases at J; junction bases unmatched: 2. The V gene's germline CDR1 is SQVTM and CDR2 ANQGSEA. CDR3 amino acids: CSVESGGETQYF. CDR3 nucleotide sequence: TGCAGCGTTGAGTCGGGGGGAGAGACCCAGTACTTC.

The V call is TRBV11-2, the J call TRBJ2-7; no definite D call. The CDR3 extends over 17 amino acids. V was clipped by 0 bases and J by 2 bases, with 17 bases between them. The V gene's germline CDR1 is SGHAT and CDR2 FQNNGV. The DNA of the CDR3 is TGTGCCAGCAGCTTAGATGAGGTGAGGACGGGCCCCTACGAGCAGTACTTC. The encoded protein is CASSLDEVRTGPYEQYF.

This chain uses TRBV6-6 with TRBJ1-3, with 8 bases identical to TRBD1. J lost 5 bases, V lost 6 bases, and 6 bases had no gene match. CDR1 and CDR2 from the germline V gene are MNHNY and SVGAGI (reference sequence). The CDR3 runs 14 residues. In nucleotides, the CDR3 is TGTGCCAGCAGAGACAGGGGCGATAGAAACACCATATATTTT. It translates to CASRDRGDRNTIYF.

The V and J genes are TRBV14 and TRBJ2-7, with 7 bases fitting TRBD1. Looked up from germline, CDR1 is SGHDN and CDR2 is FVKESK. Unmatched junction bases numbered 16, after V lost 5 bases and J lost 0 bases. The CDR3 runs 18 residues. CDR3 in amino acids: CASSKGQPSYSNSYEQYF. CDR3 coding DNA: TGTGCCAGCAGCAAGGGACAGCCCTCCTATTCCAACTCCTACGAGCAGTACTTC.

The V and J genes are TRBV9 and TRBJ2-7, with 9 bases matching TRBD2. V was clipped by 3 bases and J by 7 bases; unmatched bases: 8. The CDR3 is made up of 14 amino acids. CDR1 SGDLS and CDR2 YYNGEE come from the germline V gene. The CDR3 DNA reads TGTGCCAGCAGCGCCCAGGGACTAGCTAGGGAGCAGTACTTC. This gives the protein CASSAQGLAREQYF. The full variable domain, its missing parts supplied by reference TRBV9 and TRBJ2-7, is DSGVTQTPKHLITATGQRVTLRCSPRSGDLSVYWYQQSLDQGLQFLIQYYNGEERAKGNILERFSAQQFPDLHSELNLSSLELGDSALYFCASSAQGLAREQYFGPGTRLTVT.

CDR3 DNA sequence: TGCGCCAGCAGCCGCCGGGACGGGAGCTCCTACGAGCAGTACTTC. Amino acids: CASSRRDGSSYEQYF. The chain links TRBV4-1 to TRBJ2-7; weak D call: TRBD2 (6 bases). The germline V and J ends were trimmed by 4 bases and 0 bases, with 13 bases remaining between them. Germline V lookup: CDR1 MGHRA, CDR2 YSYEKL. The CDR3 covers 15 residues.

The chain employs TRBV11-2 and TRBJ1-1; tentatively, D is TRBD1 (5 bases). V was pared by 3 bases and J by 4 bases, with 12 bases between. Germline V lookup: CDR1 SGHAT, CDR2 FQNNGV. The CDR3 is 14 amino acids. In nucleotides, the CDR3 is TGTGCCAGCAGCTTCCAGGGTGGGAGCACTGAAGCTTTCTTT. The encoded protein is CASSFQGGSTEAFF.

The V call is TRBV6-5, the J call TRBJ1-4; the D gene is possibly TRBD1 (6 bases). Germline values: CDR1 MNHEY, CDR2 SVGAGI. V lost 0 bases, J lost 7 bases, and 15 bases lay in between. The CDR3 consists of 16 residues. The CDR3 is CASSYSGGGRGEKLFF. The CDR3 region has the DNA TGTGCCAGCAGTTACTCTGGGGGCGGGAGAGGTGAAAAACTGTTTTTT.

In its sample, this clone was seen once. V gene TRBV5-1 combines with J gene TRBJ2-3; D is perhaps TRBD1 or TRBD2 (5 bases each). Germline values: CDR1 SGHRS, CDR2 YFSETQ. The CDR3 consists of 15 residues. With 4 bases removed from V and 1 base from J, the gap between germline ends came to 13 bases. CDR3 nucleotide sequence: TGCGCCAGCAGCCACCAGGGAGTCGGCACAGATACGCAGTATTTT. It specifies CASSHQGVGTDTQYF.

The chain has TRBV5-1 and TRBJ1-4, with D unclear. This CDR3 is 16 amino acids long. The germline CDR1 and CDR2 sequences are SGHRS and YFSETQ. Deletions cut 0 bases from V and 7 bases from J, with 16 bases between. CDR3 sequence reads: CASSLAGVELSEKLFF. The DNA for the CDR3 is TGCGCCAGCAGCTTGGCCGGGGTGGAGCTAAGTGAAAAACTGTTTTTT.